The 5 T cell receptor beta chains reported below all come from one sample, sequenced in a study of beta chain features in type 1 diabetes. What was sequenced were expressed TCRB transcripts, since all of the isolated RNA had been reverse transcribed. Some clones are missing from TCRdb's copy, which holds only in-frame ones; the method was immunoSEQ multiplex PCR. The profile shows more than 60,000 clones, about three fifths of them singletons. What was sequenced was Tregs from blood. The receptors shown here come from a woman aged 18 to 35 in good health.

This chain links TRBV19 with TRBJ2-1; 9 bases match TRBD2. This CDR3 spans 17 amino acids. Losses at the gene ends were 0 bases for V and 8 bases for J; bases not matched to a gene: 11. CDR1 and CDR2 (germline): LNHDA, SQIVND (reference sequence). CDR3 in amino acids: CASSIDLIWSGRYEQFF. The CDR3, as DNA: TGTGCCAGTAGTATAGACCTGATCTGGAGCGGGAGGTATGAGCAGTTCTTC.

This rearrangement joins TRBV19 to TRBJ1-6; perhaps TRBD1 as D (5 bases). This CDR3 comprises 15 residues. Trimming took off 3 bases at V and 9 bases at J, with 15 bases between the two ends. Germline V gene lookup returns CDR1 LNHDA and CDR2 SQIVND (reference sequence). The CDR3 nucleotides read TGTGCCAGTAGTATCCGGGGGGGAGCGGGTTCACCCCTCCACTTT. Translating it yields CASSIRGGAGSPLHF.

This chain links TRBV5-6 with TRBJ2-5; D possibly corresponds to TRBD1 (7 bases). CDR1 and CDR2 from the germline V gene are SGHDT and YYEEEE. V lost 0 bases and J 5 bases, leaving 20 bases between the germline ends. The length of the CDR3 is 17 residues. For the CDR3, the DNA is TGTGCCAGCAGCTTGGGCTTTTTGCAGGGGGGAGTGGAGACCCAGTACTTC. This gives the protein CASSLGFLQGGVETQYF.

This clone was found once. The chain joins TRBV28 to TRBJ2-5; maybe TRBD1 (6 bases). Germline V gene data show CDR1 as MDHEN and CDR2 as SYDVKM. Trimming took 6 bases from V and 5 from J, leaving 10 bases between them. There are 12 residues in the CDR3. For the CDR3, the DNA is TGTGCCAGCAGGCGGACAGACGAGACCCAGTACTTC. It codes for CASRRTDETQYF.

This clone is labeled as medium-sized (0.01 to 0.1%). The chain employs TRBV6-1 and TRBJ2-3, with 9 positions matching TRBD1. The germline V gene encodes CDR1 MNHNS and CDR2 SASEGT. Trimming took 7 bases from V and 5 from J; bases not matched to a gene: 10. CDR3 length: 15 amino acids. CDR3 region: CASKPGQGSGDTQYF. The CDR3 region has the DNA TGTGCCAGCAAACCGGGACAGGGTTCCGGAGATACGCAGTATTTT.